The source of this TCR beta chain is a study of blood T cell repertoires in COVID-19 (dated by TCRdb to between 2020 and 2021). About the full investigation: Samples covering the acute and convalescent phases of COVID-19 were provided by collaborators in the United States, Italy and Spain. The material from the prospective study consisted of cDNA or gDNA derived from T cells, B-cell-depleted T cells, or PBMCs. Samples came from the ongoing ImmuneRACE study (first 160 participants) plus 1,254 subjects from 6 global collaborators. Sample metadata almost always included a de-identified subject ID, COVID-19 status, age in years and sex. The repertoires were made available in a free public database intended to serve as a resource for research on the immune response to SARS-CoV-2. Where available, HLA class I and class II types were taken from metadata supplied by the sample provider and were not determined by assay-based typing. Deeply sampled blood TCRbeta repertoires from subjects exposed to, actively infected with, or recovered from COVID-19 were included in the dataset. Results and caveats for the whole study, not just this receptor: The quantity of clinical and demographic metadata differed by source and by participant and was supplied without curation.

Collaborating institutions collected whole blood in K2EDTA tubes following their own protocols. For TCRbeta analysis, collaborator samples were shipped as frozen whole blood, as isolated PBMCs, or as DNA extracted from either sample type. TCRbeta CDR3 regions were amplified from genomic DNA by means of the immunoSEQ Assay, a bias-controlled multiplex PCR. For the original study's pipeline: The number of nucleated cells in each sample was estimated from the amplification of reference gene primers within the assay. To quantify the absolute abundance of each unique TCRbeta CDR3 rearrangement, sequence reads were collapsed and filtered. For each sample, productive Simpson clonality was calculated as the square root of Simpson's diversity index across productive rearrangements. This is the immuneACCESS table as TCRdb keeps it, with only in-frame sequences that have V and J called. A part of the clones is gone; compared with another copy, unresolved V genes explain less than half, and the rest is unexplained. Clone size and the V and J calls come from that table; the DNA yielded D and trimming. The sample table lists about 35,000 clones, around 85% of them with a count of one. Jointly, the top ten make up 44% of the sample.

In regard to this clone: Which antigen it targets is not known. The sample holds no much larger clone one base away, and base qualities are not on file.

CDR1 and CDR2 were assigned from the germline V gene as MNHEY and SVGAGI. Including cysteine and phenylalanine, the CDR3 has 15 amino acids. The DNA shown is the 45-base CDR3, in frame from base 1. Trimmed from V: 4 bases; trimmed from J: 7 bases; junction bases lacking a gene match: 6. This clonotype originated in a man aged 55 to 70 with active or convalescent COVID-19. The chain is assembled from TRBV6-5 and TRBJ2-1; TRBD2 fits 11 bases in the junction. Sequencing used peripheral blood. The DNA reads as follows: TGTGCCAGCAGTTTTAGCGGGAGGGCCAGGAATGAGCAGTTCTTC. Its protein is CASSFSGRARNEQFF.